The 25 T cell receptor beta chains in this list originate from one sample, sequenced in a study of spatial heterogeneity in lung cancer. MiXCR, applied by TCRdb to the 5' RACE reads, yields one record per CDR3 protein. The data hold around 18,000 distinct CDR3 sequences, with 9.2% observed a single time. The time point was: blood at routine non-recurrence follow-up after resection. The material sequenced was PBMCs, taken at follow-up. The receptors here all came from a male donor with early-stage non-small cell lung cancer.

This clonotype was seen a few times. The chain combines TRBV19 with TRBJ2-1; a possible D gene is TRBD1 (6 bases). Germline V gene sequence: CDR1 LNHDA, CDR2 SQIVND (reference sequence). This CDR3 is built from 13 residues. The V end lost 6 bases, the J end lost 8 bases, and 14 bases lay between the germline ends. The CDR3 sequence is CASSPWDIHEQFF. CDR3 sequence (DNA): TGTGCCAGTAGCCCGTGGGACATCCATGAGCAGTTCTTC.

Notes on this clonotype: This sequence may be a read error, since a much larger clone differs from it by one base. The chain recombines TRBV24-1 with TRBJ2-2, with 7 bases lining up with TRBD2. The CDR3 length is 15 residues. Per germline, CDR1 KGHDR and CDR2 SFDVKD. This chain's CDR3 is CATEDQGLHTEELFF. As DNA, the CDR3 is TGTGCCACCGAAGACCAGGGACTACACACCGAGGAGCTGTTTTTT.

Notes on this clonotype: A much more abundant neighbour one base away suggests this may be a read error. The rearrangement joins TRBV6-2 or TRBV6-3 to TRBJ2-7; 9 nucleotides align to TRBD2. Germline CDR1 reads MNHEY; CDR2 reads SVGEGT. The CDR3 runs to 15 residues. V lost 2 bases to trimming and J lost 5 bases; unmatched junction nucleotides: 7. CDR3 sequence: CASSYLTSGGNEQYF. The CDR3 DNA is TGTGCCAGCAGTTACCTGACTAGCGGAGGGAACGAGCAGTACTTC.

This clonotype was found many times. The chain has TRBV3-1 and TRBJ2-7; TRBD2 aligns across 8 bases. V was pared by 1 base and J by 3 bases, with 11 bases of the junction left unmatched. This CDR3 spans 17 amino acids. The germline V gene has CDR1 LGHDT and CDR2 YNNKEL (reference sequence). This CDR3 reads CASSQVGGTRKNYEQYF. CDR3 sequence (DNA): TGTGCCAGCAGCCAAGTAGGTGGGACTAGAAAGAACTACGAGCAGTACTTC.

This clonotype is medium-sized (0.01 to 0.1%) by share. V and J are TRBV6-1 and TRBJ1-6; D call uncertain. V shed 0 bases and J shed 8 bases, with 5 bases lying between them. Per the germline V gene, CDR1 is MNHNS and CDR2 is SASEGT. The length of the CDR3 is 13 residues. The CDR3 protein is CASSEASHSPLHF. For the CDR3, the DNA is TGTGCCAGCAGTGAAGCGAGTCATTCACCCCTCCACTTT.

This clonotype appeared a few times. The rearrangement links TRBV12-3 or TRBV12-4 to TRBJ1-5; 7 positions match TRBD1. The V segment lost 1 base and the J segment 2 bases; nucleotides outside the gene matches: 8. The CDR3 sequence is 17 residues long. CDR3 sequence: CASSLGWRGPGNQPQHF. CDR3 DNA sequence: TGTGCCAGCAGTTTAGGATGGAGGGGGCCGGGCAATCAGCCCCAGCATTTT.

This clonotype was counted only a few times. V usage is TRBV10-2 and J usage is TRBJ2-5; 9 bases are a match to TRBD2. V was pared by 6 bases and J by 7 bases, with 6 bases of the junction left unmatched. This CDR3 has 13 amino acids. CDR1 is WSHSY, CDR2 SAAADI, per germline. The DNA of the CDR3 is TGCGCCAGCAGGGATAGCGGGGGCCTGACCCAGTACTTC. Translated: CASRDSGGLTQYF.

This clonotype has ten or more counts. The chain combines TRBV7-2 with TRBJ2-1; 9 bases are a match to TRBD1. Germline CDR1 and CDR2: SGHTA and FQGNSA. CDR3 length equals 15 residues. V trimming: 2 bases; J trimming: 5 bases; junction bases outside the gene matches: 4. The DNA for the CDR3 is TGTGCCAGCAGCTTATTGGGACAGGGAGACAATGAGCAGTTCTTC. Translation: CASSLLGQGDNEQFF. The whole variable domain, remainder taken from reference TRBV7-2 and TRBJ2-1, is GAGVSQSPSNKVTEKGKDVELRCDPISGHTALYWYRQSLGQGLEFLIYFQGNSAPDKSGLPSDRFSAERTGGSVSTLTIQRTQQEDSAVYLCASSLLGQGDNEQFFGPGTRLTVL.

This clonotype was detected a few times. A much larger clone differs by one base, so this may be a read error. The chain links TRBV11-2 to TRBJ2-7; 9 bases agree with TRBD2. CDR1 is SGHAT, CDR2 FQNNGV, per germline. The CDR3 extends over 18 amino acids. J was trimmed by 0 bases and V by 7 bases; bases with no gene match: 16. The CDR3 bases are TGTGCCAGCACCTCTTCCTTTTCGACTAGCGGAGACTCCTACGAGCAGTACTTC. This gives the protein CASTSSFSTSGDSYEQYF.

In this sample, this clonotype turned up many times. The CDR3 here is CASSPGQGRIYGYTF. The CDR3 region has the DNA TGTGCCAGCAGTCCGGGACAGGGAAGGATCTATGGCTACACCTTC. This chain connects TRBV28 to TRBJ1-2; 9 bases match TRBD1. V was clipped by 5 bases and J by 4 bases; unmatched bases: 8. CDR3 size: 15 residues. CDR1 and CDR2 (germline): MDHEN, SYDVKM.

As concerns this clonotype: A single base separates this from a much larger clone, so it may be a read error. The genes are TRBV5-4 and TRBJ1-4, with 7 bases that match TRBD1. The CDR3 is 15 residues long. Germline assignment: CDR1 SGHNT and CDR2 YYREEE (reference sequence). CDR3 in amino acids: CASSSNRGGNGKLFF. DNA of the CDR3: TGTGCCAGCAGTTCCAACAGGGGCGGGAATGGAAAACTGTTTTTT.

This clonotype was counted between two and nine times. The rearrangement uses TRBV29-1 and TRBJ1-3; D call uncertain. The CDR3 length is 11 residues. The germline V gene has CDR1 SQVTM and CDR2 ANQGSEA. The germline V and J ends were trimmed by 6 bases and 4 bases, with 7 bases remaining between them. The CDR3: CSVSLGNTIYF. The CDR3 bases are TGCAGCGTCAGTTTGGGAAACACCATATATTTT.

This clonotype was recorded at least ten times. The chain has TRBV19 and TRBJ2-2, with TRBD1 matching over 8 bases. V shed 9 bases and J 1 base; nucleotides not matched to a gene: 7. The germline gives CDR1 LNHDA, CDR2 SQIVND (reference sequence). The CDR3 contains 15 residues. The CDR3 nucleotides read TGTGCCAGCATCGCCGGGACAGGGAACACCGGGGAGCTGTTTTTT. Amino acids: CASIAGTGNTGELFF.

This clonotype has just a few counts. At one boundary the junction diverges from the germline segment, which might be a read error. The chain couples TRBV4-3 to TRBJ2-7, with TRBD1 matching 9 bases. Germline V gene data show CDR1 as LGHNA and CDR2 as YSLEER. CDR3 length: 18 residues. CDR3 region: CASNQAAPGTGYGYEQYF. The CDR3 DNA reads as TGCGCCAGCAACCAAGCTGCTCCCGGGACAGGGTACGGTTACGAGCAGTACTTC.

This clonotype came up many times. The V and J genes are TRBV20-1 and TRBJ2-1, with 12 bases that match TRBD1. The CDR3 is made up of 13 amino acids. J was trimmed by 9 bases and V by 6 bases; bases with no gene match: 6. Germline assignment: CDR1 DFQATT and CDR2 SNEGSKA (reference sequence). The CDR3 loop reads CSARDRGRPEQFF. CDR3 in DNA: TGCAGTGCCAGGGACAGGGGGCGTCCTGAGCAGTTCTTC.

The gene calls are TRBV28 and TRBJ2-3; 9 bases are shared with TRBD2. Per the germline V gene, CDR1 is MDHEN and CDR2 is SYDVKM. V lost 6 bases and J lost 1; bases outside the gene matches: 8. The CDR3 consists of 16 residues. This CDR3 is CASSPSSGSGTDTQYF. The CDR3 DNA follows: TGTGCCAGCAGCCCAAGTAGCGGGAGTGGCACAGATACGCAGTATTTT.

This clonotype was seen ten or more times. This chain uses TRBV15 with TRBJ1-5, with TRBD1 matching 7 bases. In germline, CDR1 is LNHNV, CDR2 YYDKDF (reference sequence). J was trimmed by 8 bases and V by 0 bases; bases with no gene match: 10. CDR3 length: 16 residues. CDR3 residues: CATSRDVPRDSEPQHF. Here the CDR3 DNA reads TGTGCCACCAGCAGAGATGTTCCCAGGGACAGCGAGCCCCAGCATTTT.

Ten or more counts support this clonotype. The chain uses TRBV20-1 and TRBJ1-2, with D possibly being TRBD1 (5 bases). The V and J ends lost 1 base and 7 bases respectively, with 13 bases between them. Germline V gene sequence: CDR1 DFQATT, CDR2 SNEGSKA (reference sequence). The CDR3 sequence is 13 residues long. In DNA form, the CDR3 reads TGCAGTGCTAGAGTGATCGGGGCGGGTGGCTACACCTTC. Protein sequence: CSARVIGAGGYTF.

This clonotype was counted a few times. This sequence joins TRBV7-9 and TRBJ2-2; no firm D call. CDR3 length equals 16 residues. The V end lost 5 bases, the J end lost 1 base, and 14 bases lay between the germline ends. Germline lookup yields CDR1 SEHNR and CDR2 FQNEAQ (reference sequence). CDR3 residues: CASSTTDAMNTGELFF. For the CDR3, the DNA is TGTGCCAGCAGCACTACAGATGCCATGAACACCGGGGAGCTGTTTTTT.

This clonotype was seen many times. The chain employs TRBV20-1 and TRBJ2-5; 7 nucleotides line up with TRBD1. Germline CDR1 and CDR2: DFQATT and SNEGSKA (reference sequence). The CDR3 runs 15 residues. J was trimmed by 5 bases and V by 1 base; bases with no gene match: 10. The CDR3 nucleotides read TGCAGTGCTAGAGTCCCGGACAGGCTGGGGGAGACCCAGTACTTC. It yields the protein CSARVPDRLGETQYF.

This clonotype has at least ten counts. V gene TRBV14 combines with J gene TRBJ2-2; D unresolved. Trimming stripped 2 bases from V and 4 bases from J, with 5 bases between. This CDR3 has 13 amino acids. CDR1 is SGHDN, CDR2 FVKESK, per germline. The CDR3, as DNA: TGTGCCAGCAGCCAATTTATCACCGGGGAGCTGTTTTTT. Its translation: CASSQFITGELFF. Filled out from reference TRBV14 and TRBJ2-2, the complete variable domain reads EAGVTQFPSHSVIEKGQTVTLRCDPISGHDNLYWYRRVMGKEIKFLLHFVKESKQDESGMPNNRFLAERTGGTYSTLKVQPAELEDSGVYFCASSQFITGELFFGEGSRLTVL.

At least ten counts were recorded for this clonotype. The CDR3 spells CASSLWTSGGVGEQFF. CDR3 DNA: TGTGCCAGCAGTCTGTGGACTAGCGGGGGAGTAGGTGAGCAGTTCTTC. The rearrangement joins TRBV27 to TRBJ2-1; 13 bases are shared with TRBD2. The germline CDR1 and CDR2 sequences are MNHEY and SMNVEV (reference sequence). V lost 5 bases to trimming and J lost 9 bases; unmatched junction nucleotides: 10. The CDR3 totals 16 residues.

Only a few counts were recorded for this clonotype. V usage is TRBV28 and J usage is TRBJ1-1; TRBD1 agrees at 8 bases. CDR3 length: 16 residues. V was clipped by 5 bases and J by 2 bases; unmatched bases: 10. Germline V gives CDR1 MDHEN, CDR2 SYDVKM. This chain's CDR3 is CASSRPQGAGNTEAFF. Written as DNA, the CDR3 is TGTGCCAGCAGTCGGCCTCAGGGGGCTGGTAACACTGAAGCTTTCTTT.

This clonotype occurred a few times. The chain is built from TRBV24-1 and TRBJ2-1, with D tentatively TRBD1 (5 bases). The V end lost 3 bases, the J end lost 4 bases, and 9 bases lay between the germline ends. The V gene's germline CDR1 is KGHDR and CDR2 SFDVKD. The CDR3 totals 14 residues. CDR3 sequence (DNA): TGTGCCACCAGTGATACCGACAGATACAATGAGCAGTTCTTC. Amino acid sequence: CATSDTDRYNEQFF.

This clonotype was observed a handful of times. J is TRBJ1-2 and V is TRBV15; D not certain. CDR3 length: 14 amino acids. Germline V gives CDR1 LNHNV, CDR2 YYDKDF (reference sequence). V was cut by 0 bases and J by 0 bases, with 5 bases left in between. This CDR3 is CATSRDYANYGYTF. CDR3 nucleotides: TGTGCCACCAGCAGAGATTACGCTAACTATGGCTACACCTTC.